This TCR beta chain was sequenced during a study of memory CD4+ T cells and cytomegalovirus serostatus. V was pared by 1 base and J by 5 bases, with 11 bases between. Germline V gene data show CDR1 as SEHNR and CDR2 as FQNEAQ (reference sequence). This CDR3 contains 15 residues. Per the original data handling: Out-of-frame sequences were removed, leaving 2,204,828 distinct TCRbeta sequences. Using immunoSEQ multiplex PCR, the repertoire was profiled, and TCRdb retains in-frame clones only, with some absent. The DNA was the basis for D and trimming; V, J and clone size are from that table. Of about 67,000 clones listed, about 70% were seen once; the top ten hold around 4.3%. Single viable CD3+CD4+CD8-CD45RO+ cells were sorted as the memory CD4+ T cells.

The sample comprised memory CD4+ T cells from blood. The chain combines TRBV7-9 with TRBJ1-4; D possibly corresponds to TRBD1 (5 bases). The TCR originated in an adult in good health and CMV-seropositive. CDR3 nucleotides: TGTGCCAGCAGCTTAGATGGCAGGGAAAATGAAAAACTGTTTTTT. Protein sequence: CASSLDGRENEKLFF. Together with reference TRBV7-9 and TRBJ1-4, the CDR3 gives the full variable domain: DTGVSQNPRHKITKRGQNVTFRCDPISEHNRLYWYRQTLGQGPEFLTYFQNEAQLEKSRLLSDRFSAERPKGSFSTLEIQRTEQGDSAMYLCASSLDGRENEKLFFGSGTQLSVL.